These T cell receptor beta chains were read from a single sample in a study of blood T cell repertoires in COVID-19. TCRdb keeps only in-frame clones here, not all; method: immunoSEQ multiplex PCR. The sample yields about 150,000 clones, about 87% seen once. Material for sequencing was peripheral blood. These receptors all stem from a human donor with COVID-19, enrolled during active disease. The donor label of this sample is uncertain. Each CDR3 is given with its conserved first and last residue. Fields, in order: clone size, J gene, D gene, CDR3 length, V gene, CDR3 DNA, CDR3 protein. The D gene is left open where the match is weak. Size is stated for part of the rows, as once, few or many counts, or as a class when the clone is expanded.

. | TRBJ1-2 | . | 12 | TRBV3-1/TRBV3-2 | TGTGCCAGCAGCCAGTCGGGGAATGGCTACACCTTC | CASSQSGNGYTF
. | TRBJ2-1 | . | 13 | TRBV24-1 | TGTGCCACCAGTGATCAGGGTTTCGGAGAGCAGTTCTTC | CATSDQGFGEQFF
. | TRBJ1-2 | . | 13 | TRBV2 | TGTGCCAGCAGTGAATTGAGTCAAAATGGCTACACCTTC | CASSELSQNGYTF
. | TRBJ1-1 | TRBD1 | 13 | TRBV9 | TGTGCCAGCAGCGTTGGACAGGGCTCCGAAGCTTTCTTT | CASSVGQGSEAFF
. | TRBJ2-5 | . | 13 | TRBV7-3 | TGTGCCAGCAGCTTAACGAGAGGAAAGACCCAGTACTTC | CASSLTRGKTQYF
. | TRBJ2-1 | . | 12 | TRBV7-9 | TGTGCCAGCAGCTTAGCCGGTCACGCGGGGTTCTTC | CASSLAGHAGFF
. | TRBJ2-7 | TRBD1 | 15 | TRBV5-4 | TGTGCCAGCAGCGGGGGACAGGGGGCTTGGTACGAGCAGTACTTC | CASSGGQGAWYEQYF
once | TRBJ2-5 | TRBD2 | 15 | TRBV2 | TGTGCCAGCAGGCCTAGGGCGGGGGATCTGGGGACCCAGTACTTC | CASRPRAGDLGTQYF
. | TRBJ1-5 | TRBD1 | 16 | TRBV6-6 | TGTGCCAGCAGTTCCCCATACCCAGGGGGGAGTCAGCCCCAGCATTTT | CASSSPYPGGSQPQHF
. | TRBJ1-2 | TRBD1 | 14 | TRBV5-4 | TGTGCCAGCAGCAGGGAGGGACAGGGAGTTGGCTACACCTTC | CASSREGQGVGYTF
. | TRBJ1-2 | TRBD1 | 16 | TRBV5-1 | TGCGCCAGCAGCTTTACGGCCGGGACAGGGGACTATGGCTACACCTTC | CASSFTAGTGDYGYTF
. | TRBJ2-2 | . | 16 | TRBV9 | TGTGCCAGCAGCGTAGTTGGGGGCGGGAACACCGGGGAGCTGTTTTTT | CASSVVGGGNTGELFF
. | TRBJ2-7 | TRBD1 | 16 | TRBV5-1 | TGCGCCAGCAGCCCGGGACAGGGGGCTTTGGAGTACGAGCAGTACTTC | CASSPGQGALEYEQYF
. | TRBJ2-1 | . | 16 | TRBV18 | TGTGCCAGCTCACCCCTGGACTTGGTGGGCTACAATGAGCAGTTCTTC | CASSPLDLVGYNEQFF
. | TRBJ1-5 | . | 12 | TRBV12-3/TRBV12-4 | TGTGCCAGCAGTTTCTCTGATCAGCCCCAGCATTTT | CASSFSDQPQHF
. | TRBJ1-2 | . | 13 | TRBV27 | TGTGCCAGCAGTTTGACGGGGGGTATGGACTACACCTTC | CASSLTGGMDYTF
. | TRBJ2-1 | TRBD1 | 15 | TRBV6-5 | TGTGCCAGCAGTCCCGGGACAGGGGGTGGAGATGAGCAGTTCTTC | CASSPGTGGGDEQFF